This TCR beta chain was obtained from a study of tumor-infiltrating lymphocytes in primary liver carcinoma. Study observations and caveats: Among the pair types, tumor region pairs showed more overlap than tumor-adjacent and tumor-blood pairs.

This clonotype counts as medium-sized. Its antigen is unidentified. The CDR3 consists of 16 residues. CDR1 is SGHDT, CDR2 YYEEEE, per germline. The V and J ends lost 0 bases and 4 bases respectively, with 13 bases between them. DNA and RNA were both co-extracted from about 20-30 mg of bulk tissue that had not been sorted. Constant-region priming of 500 ng total RNA yielded TCR beta cDNA. Three-round nested multiplex PCR performed with slightly modified ARM-PCR produced the TCR beta libraries. Forward primers for TRBV1-TRBV30 and a C-beta reverse primer served the first two PCR rounds, at around 9 cycles each. TCRdb recomputed calls from the multiplex PCR reads with MiXCR, one row per CDR3 protein. The sample has 70,000 to 75,000 distinct CDR3 sequences; roughly three quarters are singletons.

The chain couples TRBV5-6 to TRBJ2-2, with D possibly being TRBD1 (6 bases). This TCR was sampled from a man aged 35 to 55 with primary liver carcinoma and hepatitis B virus infection. Material for sequencing was liver tumor tissue from sampling region 4. Subset reported: tumor region T4, right-lateral pole. The CDR3 reads CASSLDRVLFTGELFF. The DNA for the CDR3 is TGTGCCAGCAGCTTGGACAGGGTGTTGTTCACCGGGGAGCTGTTTTTT.